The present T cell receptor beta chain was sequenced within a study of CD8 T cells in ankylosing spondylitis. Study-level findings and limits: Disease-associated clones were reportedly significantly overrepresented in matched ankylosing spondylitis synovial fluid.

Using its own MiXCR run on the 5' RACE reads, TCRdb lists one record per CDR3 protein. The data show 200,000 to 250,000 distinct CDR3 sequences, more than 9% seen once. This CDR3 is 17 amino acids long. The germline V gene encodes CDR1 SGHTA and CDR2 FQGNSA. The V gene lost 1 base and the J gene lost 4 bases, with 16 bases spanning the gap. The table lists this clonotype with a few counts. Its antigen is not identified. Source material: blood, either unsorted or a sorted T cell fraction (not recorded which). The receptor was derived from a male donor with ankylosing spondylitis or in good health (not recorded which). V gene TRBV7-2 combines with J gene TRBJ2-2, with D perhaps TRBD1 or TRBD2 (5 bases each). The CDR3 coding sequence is TGTGCCAGCAGCTTAGTAGGGACCGCCTCCGCCACCGGGGAGCTGTTTTTT. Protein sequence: CASSLVGTASATGELFF. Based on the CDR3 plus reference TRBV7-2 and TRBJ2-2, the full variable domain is GAGVSQSPSNKVTEKGKDVELRCDPISGHTALYWYRQSLGQGLEFLIYFQGNSAPDKSGLPSDRFSAERTGGSVSTLTIQRTQQEDSAVYLCASSLVGTASATGELFFGEGSRLTVL.